This record covers a single T cell receptor beta chain. This record comes from a study of CD8+ T cells in alopecia areata. For the study at large: Treated patients were given oral tofacitinib, which was dosed at 5 to 10 mg twice daily.

In each case, RNA was isolated and then reverse transcribed into cDNA as the sequencing template. Generated by immunoSEQ multiplex PCR, the TCRdb table keeps only in-frame clones and is missing some. The sample yields about 180,000 clones, about 60% seen once. Sorted out of PBMCs were CD4+ T cells and CD8+ T cells. The clonotype was recovered from a human donor with alopecia areata. The specimen was CD4+ T cells sorted from blood, collected at week 0.

CDR3 residues: CASTRKGSYEQYF. In DNA form, the CDR3 reads TGTGCCAGTACCAGAAAGGGCTCCTACGAGCAGTACTTC. The chain is built from TRBV19 and TRBJ2-7; the D is unclear. The CDR3 is 13 amino acids. Trimming took off 7 bases at V and 0 bases at J, with 10 bases between the two ends. Germline V gene data show CDR1 as LNHDA and CDR2 as SQIVND (reference sequence).